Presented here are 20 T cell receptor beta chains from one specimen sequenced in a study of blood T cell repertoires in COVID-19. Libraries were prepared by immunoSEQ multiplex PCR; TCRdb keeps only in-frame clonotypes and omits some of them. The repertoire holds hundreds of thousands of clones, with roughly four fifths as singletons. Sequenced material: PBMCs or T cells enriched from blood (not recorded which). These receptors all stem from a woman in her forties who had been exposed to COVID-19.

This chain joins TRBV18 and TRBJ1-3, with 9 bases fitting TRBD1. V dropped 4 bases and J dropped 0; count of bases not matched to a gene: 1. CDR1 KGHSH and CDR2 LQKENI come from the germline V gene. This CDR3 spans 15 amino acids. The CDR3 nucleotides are TGTGCCAGCTCACAGGGACAGGGCTCTGGAAACACCATATATTTT. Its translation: CASSQGQGSGNTIYF.

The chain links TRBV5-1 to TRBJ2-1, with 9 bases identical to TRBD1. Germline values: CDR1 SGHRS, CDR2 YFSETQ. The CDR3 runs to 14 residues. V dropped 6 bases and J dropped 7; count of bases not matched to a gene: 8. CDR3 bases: TGCGCCAGCACCCCGGGACAGGGATGGAATGAGCAGTTCTTC. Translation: CASTPGQGWNEQFF.

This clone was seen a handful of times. CDR3 in amino acids: CASSPRGGAGANVLTF. The CDR3 DNA sequence: TGTGCCAGCAGCCCTAGAGGCGGGGCTGGGGCCAACGTCCTGACTTTC. The V gene is TRBV7-6, the J gene TRBJ2-6, with D possibly being TRBD2 (6 bases). This CDR3 is built from 16 residues. Germline-derived CDR1 and CDR2 are SGHVS and FNYEAQ. V lost 5 bases and J 2 bases, leaving 13 bases between the germline ends.

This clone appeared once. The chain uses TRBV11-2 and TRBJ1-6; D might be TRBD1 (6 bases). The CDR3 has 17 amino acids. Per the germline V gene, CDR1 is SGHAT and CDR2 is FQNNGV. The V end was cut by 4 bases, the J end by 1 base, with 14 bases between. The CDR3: CASSYTGSRSYNSPLHF. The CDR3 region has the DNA TGTGCCAGCAGCTACACAGGGAGTAGGTCCTATAATTCACCCCTCCACTTT.

The DNA of the CDR3 is TGTGCCAGCAGCCCCGGGACAGACTTAAAGCAGTACTTC. Its translation: CASSPGTDLKQYF. The chain employs TRBV6-5 and TRBJ2-7, with TRBD1 identical over 7 bases. The germline gives CDR1 MNHEY, CDR2 SVGAGI. The CDR3 is 13 residues long. The V gene end was trimmed by 6 bases and the J gene end by 8 bases; junction bases not matched to a gene: 10.

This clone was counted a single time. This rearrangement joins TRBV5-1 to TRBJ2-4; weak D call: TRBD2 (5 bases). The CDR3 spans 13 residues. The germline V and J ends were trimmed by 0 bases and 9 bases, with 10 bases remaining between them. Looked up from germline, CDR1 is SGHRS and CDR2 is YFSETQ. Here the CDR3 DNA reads TGCGCCAGCAGCTTGGCCGGTGCGGGCATTCAGTACTTC. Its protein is CASSLAGAGIQYF.

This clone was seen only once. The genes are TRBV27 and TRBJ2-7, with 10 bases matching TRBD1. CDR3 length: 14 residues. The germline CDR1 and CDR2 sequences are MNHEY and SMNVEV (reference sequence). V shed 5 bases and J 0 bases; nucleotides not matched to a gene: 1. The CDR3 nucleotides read TGTGCCAGCAGTCGGGACAGGGGCTCCTACGAGCAGTACTTC. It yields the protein CASSRDRGSYEQYF.

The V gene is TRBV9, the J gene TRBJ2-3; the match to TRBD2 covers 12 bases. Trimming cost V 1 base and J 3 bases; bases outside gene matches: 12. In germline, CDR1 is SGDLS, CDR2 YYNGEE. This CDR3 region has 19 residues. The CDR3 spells CASSVLAGGPSLVTDTQYF. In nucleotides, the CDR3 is TGTGCCAGCAGCGTACTAGCGGGGGGGCCATCGTTGGTGACAGATACGCAGTATTTT. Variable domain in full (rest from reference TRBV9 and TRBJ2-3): DSGVTQTPKHLITATGQRVTLRCSPRSGDLSVYWYQQSLDQGLQFLIQYYNGEERAKGNILERFSAQQFPDLHSELNLSSLELGDSALYFCASSVLAGGPSLVTDTQYFGPGTRLTVL.

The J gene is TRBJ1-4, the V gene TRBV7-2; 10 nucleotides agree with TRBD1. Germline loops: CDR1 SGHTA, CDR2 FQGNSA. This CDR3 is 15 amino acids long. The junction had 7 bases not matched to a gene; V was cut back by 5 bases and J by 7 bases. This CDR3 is CASSVDRGQGEKLFF. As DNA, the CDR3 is TGTGCCAGCAGCGTCGACAGGGGGCAGGGTGAAAAACTGTTTTTT.

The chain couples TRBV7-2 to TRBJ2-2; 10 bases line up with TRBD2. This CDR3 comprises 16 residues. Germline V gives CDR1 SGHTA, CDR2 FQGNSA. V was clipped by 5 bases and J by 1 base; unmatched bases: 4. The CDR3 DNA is TGTGCCAGCAGCACCGGACTAGCGGTGAACACCGGGGAGCTGTTTTTT. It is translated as CASSTGLAVNTGELFF.

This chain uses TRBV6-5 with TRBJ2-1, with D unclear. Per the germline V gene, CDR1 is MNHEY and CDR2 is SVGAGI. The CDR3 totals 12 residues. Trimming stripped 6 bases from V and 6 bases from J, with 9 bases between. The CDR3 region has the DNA TGTGCCAGCAGCTCCGGTGGCAATGAGCAGTTCTTC. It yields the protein CASSSGGNEQFF.

CDR3 residues: CASSPRDNSYEQYF. The CDR3 DNA follows: TGTGCCAGCAGCCCACGGGACAACTCCTACGAGCAGTACTTC. The rearrangement links TRBV5-4 to TRBJ2-7, with a tentative D call TRBD1 (6 bases). Per the germline V gene, CDR1 is SGHNT and CDR2 is YYREEE (reference sequence). The CDR3 extends over 14 amino acids. Trimming took 4 bases from V and 0 from J, leaving 11 bases between them.

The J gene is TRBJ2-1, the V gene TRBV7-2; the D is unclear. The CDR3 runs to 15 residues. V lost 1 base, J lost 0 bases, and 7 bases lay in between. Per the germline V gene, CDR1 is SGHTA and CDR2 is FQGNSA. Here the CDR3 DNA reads TGTGCCAGCAGCTTAGATCAGAACTCCTACAATGAGCAGTTCTTC. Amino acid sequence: CASSLDQNSYNEQFF. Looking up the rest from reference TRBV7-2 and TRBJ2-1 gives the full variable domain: GAGVSQSPSNKVTEKGKDVELRCDPISGHTALYWYRQSLGQGLEFLIYFQGNSAPDKSGLPSDRFSAERTGGSVSTLTIQRTQQEDSAVYLCASSLDQNSYNEQFFGPGTRLTVL.

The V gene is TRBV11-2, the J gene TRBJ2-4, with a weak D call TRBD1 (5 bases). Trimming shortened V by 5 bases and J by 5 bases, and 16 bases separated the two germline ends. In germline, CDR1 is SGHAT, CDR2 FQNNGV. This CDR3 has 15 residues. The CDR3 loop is CASSPRVNGENIQYF. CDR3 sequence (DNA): TGTGCCAGCAGCCCCAGGGTAAACGGTGAAAACATTCAGTACTTC.

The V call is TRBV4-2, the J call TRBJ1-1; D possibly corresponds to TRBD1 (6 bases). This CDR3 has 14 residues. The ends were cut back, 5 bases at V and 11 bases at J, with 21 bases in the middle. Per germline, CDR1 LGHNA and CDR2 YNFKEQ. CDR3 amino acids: CASSEAGDTESAFF. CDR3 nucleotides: TGTGCCAGCAGCGAGGCGGGGGACACAGAGTCGGCTTTCTTT.

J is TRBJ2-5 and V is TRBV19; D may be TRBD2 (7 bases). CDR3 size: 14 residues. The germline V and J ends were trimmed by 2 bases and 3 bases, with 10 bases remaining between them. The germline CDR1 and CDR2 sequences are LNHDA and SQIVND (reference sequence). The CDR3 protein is CASSIRGGEETQYF. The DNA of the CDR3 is TGTGCCAGTAGTATACGCGGGGGCGAAGAGACCCAGTACTTC.

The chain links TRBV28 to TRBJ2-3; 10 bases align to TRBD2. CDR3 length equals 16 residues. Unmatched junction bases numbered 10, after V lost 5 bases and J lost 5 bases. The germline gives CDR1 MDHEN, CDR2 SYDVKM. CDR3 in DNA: TGTGCCAGCAGTACCTCTAGCGGGGGAGGAAGAGATACGCAGTATTTT. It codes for CASSTSSGGGRDTQYF.

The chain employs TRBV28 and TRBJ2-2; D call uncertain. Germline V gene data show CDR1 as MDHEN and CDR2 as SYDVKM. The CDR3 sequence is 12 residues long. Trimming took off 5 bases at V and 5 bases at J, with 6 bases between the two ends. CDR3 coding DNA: TGTGCCAGCAGTAGCCCTACCGGGGAGCTGTTTTTT. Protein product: CASSSPTGELFF.

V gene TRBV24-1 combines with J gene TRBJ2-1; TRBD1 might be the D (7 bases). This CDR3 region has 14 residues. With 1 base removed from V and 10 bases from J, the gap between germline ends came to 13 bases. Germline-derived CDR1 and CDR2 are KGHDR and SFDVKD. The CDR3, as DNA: TGTGCCACCAGTGATTTATCAGGGGGGTTGGAGCAGTTCTTC. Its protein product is CATSDLSGGLEQFF.

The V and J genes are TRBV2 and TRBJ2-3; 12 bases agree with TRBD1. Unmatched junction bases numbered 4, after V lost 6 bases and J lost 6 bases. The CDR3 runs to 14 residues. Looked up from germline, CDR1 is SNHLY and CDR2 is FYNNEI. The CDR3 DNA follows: TGTGCCAGCAGACCGGGACAGGGGGCGGATACGCAGTATTTT. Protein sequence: CASRPGQGADTQYF.